This T cell receptor (beta chain) was sequenced for a study of beta chain features in type 1 diabetes. This clone showed up just a few times. What it binds is not known. Sorting with CD45RO/CCR7/CD25/CD127/CD95/CD27 yielded naive, central memory, regulatory and stem-like memory CD4+ cells. Populations obtained by sorting all exceeded 95% purity. Study-wide results and caveats: Cells carrying high TCR expression could end up over-represented when cDNA is sequenced. More deletions and fewer insertions at VDJ junctions were seen in type 1 diabetes patients.

Germline assignment: CDR1 SEHNR and CDR2 FQNEAQ (reference sequence). Germline trimming cut 5 bases from V and 3 bases from J; bases unmatched to any gene: 9. The CDR3 totals 16 residues. Of the isolated RNA, all was reverse transcribed, and so the sequenced material was expressed TCRB transcripts. Measured with immunoSEQ multiplex PCR; TCRdb has only the in-frame clones, and not every one. The table records 200,000 to 250,000 clones, approximately 11% of them present only once. Material for sequencing was central memory CD4+ T cells from blood. The clonotype was recovered from a man younger than 35 in good health. The chain links TRBV7-9 to TRBJ2-3, with 9 positions matching TRBD1. In nucleotides, the CDR3 is TGTGCCAGCAGCAGGCCCGGGACAGGGACGACAGATACGCAGTATTTT. Translated: CASSRPGTGTTDTQYF.